These 26 T cell receptor beta chains share one sample of origin, sequenced in a study of radiotherapy plus CTLA-4 blockade in lung cancer. Assay: immunoSEQ multiplex PCR; the TCRdb copy retains only in-frame clones and omits some. Here the sample spans tens of thousands of clones, around 90% being singletons. Material: peripheral blood, obtained from a patient treated with radiotherapy plus ipilimumab. The receptors were gathered from a human donor with non-small cell lung cancer that progressed on radiotherapy plus ipilimumab.

The CDR3 bases are TGTGCCAGCAGCCCCCGGTGGGGGGAAACTGAAGCTTTCTTT. It translates to CASSPRWGETEAFF. This sequence joins TRBV4-2 and TRBJ1-1; maybe TRBD1 (5 bases). Trimming took 4 bases from V and 5 from J, leaving 14 bases between them. The CDR3 is made up of 14 amino acids. Germline CDR1 reads LGHNA; CDR2 reads YNFKEQ.

The chain recombines TRBV6-6 with TRBJ1-1; weak D call: TRBD1 (5 bases). This CDR3 comprises 15 residues. Trimming pared 0 bases from V and 0 bases from J, leaving 8 bases between. Germline V gene data show CDR1 as MNHNY and CDR2 as SVGAGI (reference sequence). The CDR3 loop reads CASSYSMTVNTEAFF. The CDR3 DNA is TGTGCCAGCAGTTACTCGATGACAGTGAACACTGAAGCTTTCTTT.

This rearrangement joins TRBV5-6 to TRBJ1-5; D perhaps matches TRBD1 (5 bases). This CDR3 spans 14 amino acids. V gave up 2 bases and J gave up 2 bases, with 8 bases separating them. Germline V gives CDR1 SGHDT, CDR2 YYEEEE. The CDR3 coding sequence is TGTGCCAGCAGCTTCGCGGGGGGCAATCAGCCCCAGCATTTT. This sequence encodes CASSFAGGNQPQHF. The full variable domain, completed using reference TRBV5-6 and TRBJ1-5, is DAGVTQSPTHLIKTRGQQVTLRCSPKSGHDTVSWYQQALGQGPQFIFQYYEEEERQRGNFPDRFSGHQFPNYSSELNVNALLLGDSALYLCASSFAGGNQPQHFGDGTRLSIL.

This chain connects TRBV27 to TRBJ2-5, with 7 bases aligning to TRBD2. The CDR3 length is 16 residues. Germline CDR1 MNHEY, CDR2 SMNVEV (reference sequence). V lost 1 base, J lost 5 bases, and 10 bases stayed unmatched. CDR3 DNA: TGTGCCAGCAGTTTATGGGGGAGAGGACTAGGGGAGACCCAGTACTTC. Its translation: CASSLWGRGLGETQYF.

The rearrangement links TRBV18 to TRBJ2-2, with 15 bases lining up with TRBD2. V shed 0 bases, J shed 0 bases, and the junction held 5 bases outside the gene matches. The CDR3 length is 20 residues. Germline V gene sequence: CDR1 KGHSH, CDR2 LQKENI. The CDR3 nucleotides are TGTGCCAGCTCACCACCGCTCGGACTAGCGGGGGGGGCGAACACCGGGGAGCTGTTTTTT. It yields the protein CASSPPLGLAGGANTGELFF.

V usage is TRBV7-2 and J usage is TRBJ2-3; D remains ambiguous. The CDR3 consists of 15 residues. CDR1 and CDR2 from the germline V gene are SGHTA and FQGNSA. The V end lost 4 bases, the J end lost 2 bases, and 13 bases lay between the germline ends. CDR3 bases: TGTGCCAGCAGCTCAAATCCAGCATCCACAGATACGCAGTATTTT. Protein: CASSSNPASTDTQYF.

The CDR3 loop reads CASSVGPKETQYF. The CDR3 region has the DNA TGTGCCAGCAGCGTAGGGCCGAAGGAGACCCAGTACTTC. The chain employs TRBV9 and TRBJ2-5; D remains unclear. V shed 0 bases and J shed 5 bases, with 8 bases lying between them. Per germline, CDR1 SGDLS and CDR2 YYNGEE. The CDR3 has 13 residues. The whole variable domain, filled in from reference TRBV9 and TRBJ2-5, reads DSGVTQTPKHLITATGQRVTLRCSPRSGDLSVYWYQQSLDQGLQFLIQYYNGEERAKGNILERFSAQQFPDLHSELNLSSLELGDSALYFCASSVGPKETQYFGPGTRLLVL.

V is TRBV9 and J is TRBJ1-1, with D tentatively TRBD1 (5 bases). The germline gives CDR1 SGDLS, CDR2 YYNGEE. This CDR3 has 14 amino acids. Deletions cut 4 bases from V and 4 bases from J, with 14 bases between. This CDR3 reads CASSPSGGGTEAFF. CDR3 nucleotide sequence: TGTGCCAGCAGCCCGAGCGGGGGAGGCACTGAAGCTTTCTTT. The variable domain in full, completed from reference TRBV9 and TRBJ1-1, reads DSGVTQTPKHLITATGQRVTLRCSPRSGDLSVYWYQQSLDQGLQFLIQYYNGEERAKGNILERFSAQQFPDLHSELNLSSLELGDSALYFCASSPSGGGTEAFFGQGTRLTVV.

This clone was recorded once. This sequence joins TRBV6-5 and TRBJ2-2, with D hard to call. The CDR3 extends over 15 amino acids. V was trimmed by 6 bases and J by 2 bases, leaving 13 bases between them. Germline V gene sequence: CDR1 MNHEY, CDR2 SVGAGI. In DNA, the CDR3 is TGTGCCAGCAGCCCCCTTTTCGACAACACCGGGGAGCTGTTTTTT. Residues: CASSPLFDNTGELFF.

V usage is TRBV7-9 and J usage is TRBJ1-4, with 7 bases fitting TRBD1. This CDR3 is built from 18 residues. Per germline, CDR1 SEHNR and CDR2 FQNEAQ (reference sequence). V was pared by 1 base and J by 4 bases, with 12 bases of the junction left unmatched. This CDR3 reads CASSLVVRLGQYNEKLFF. CDR3 DNA sequence: TGTGCCAGCAGCTTAGTAGTGCGGCTGGGACAGTATAATGAAAAACTGTTTTTT.

The CDR3 reads CASSATLGAPYEQYF. Here the CDR3 DNA reads TGTGCCAGCAGTGCCACATTAGGAGCACCCTACGAGCAGTACTTC. The gene calls are TRBV27 and TRBJ2-7, with D hard to call. There are 15 residues in the CDR3. Trimming took 5 bases from V and 2 from J, leaving 16 bases between them. CDR1 and CDR2 from the germline V gene are MNHEY and SMNVEV (reference sequence).

This rearrangement joins TRBV29-1 to TRBJ1-2; 9 bases map to TRBD1. The CDR3 is 14 amino acids. From germline, CDR1 is SQVTM and CDR2 ANQGSEA. Trimming took 5 bases from V and 4 from J; bases not matched to a gene: 8. The CDR3 nucleotides read TGCAGCGTTCGAGACAGGGGGGGACCCTATGGCTACACCTTC. It translates to CSVRDRGGPYGYTF.

The sample holds a few counts of this clone. The chain has TRBV30 and TRBJ1-3; D is unclear. The CDR3 extends over 11 amino acids. Germline V gives CDR1 GTSNPN, CDR2 SVGIG (reference sequence). Trimming removed 1 base from V and 4 bases from J, with 2 bases in between. In DNA, the CDR3 is TGTGCCTGGAGTGCCGGAAACACCATATATTTT. Protein sequence: CAWSAGNTIYF.

This clone turned up a few times. This rearrangement joins TRBV4-2 to TRBJ2-3; 11 bases are a match to TRBD2. CDR3 length: 16 residues. Per the germline V gene, CDR1 is LGHNA and CDR2 is YNFKEQ. After removal of 5 bases from V and 3 bases from J, the junction contained 7 bases not matched to a gene. CDR3 region: CASSLTRLAGTDTQYF. The CDR3 nucleotides read TGTGCCAGCAGCTTAACCCGACTAGCGGGGACAGATACGCAGTATTTT.

This chain joins TRBV4-2 and TRBJ2-1; weak D call: TRBD1 (7 bases). Germline CDR1 LGHNA, CDR2 YNFKEQ. Trimming shortened V by 0 bases and J by 4 bases, and 19 bases separated the two germline ends. The CDR3 is 18 residues long. CDR3 bases: TGTGCCAGCAGCCAAGATGGGGCATGGCAGGGGGGATACAATGAGCAGTTCTTC. Protein product: CASSQDGAWQGGYNEQFF.

The chain couples TRBV6-5 to TRBJ2-7, with TRBD1 matching over 8 bases. J gave up 2 bases and V 6 bases, and 6 bases lay outside the gene matches. The CDR3 is 14 amino acids. CDR1 and CDR2 (germline): MNHEY, SVGAGI. CDR3 coding DNA: TGTGCCAGCAGGGTGGGACAGGAGACCTACGAGCAGTACTTC. It translates to CASRVGQETYEQYF.

This clone was detected only once. The gene calls are TRBV6-5 and TRBJ1-1; no clear D. Between the trimmed V and J ends, which lost 6 bases and 1 base, there was a span of 12 bases. The CDR3 is made up of 14 amino acids. Germline lookup yields CDR1 MNHEY and CDR2 SVGAGI. CDR3 in amino acids: CASRLLQTNTEAFF. CDR3 DNA sequence: TGTGCCAGCAGACTACTTCAAACGAACACTGAAGCTTTCTTT.

The chain couples TRBV19 to TRBJ2-5; D unclear. Germline lookup yields CDR1 LNHDA and CDR2 SQIVND (reference sequence). V was shortened by 3 bases and J by 0 bases, with 11 bases between the two germline ends. The CDR3 has 15 residues. CDR3 region: CASSMNSQYQETQYF. The CDR3 DNA is TGTGCCAGTAGTATGAACAGCCAGTACCAAGAGACCCAGTACTTC.

This chain joins TRBV30 and TRBJ2-3, with D possibly being TRBD2 (6 bases). The germline V and J ends were trimmed by 0 bases and 3 bases, with 13 bases remaining between them. This CDR3 is built from 15 residues. Germline V CDR1 and CDR2: GTSNPN, SVGIG (reference sequence). This CDR3 reads CAWSVRAGTTDTQYF. For the CDR3, the DNA is TGTGCCTGGAGTGTACGGGCAGGGACTACAGATACGCAGTATTTT.

This clone appeared once. The rearrangement links TRBV11-3 to TRBJ1-2; a weak D match, TRBD1 (5 bases). This CDR3 comprises 14 residues. Germline values: CDR1 SGHNT, CDR2 YENEEA. Deletions cut 3 bases from V and 4 bases from J, with 12 bases between. The CDR3 protein is CASSLLGEAYGYTF. The CDR3 DNA reads as TGTGCCAGCAGCTTGTTGGGGGAGGCCTATGGCTACACCTTC. Complete variable domain (other parts from reference TRBV11-3 and TRBJ1-2): EAGVVQSPRYKIIEKKQPVAFWCNPISGHNTLYWYLQNLGQGPELLIRYENEEAVDDSQLPKDRFSAERLKGVDSTLKIQPAELGDSAVYLCASSLLGEAYGYTFGSGTRLTVV.

The rearrangement uses TRBV7-3 and TRBJ1-5; 7 bases agree with TRBD1. This CDR3 spans 15 amino acids. Germline loops: CDR1 SGHTA, CDR2 FQGTGA. V was clipped by 4 bases and J by 2 bases; unmatched bases: 5. The CDR3 sequence: CASSSTGPGNQPQHF. The CDR3 coding sequence is TGTGCCAGCAGCTCGACAGGGCCGGGCAATCAGCCCCAGCATTTT.

The chain has TRBV7-6 and TRBJ2-1, with 7 positions matching TRBD2. Germline CDR1 is SGHVS and CDR2 is FNYEAQ. The junction had 7 bases not matched to a gene; V was cut back by 5 bases and J by 6 bases. The CDR3 has 14 residues. The CDR3 region is CASSRLAESNEQFF. The CDR3 nucleotides read TGTGCCAGCAGCCGTCTAGCGGAGAGCAATGAGCAGTTCTTC.

The genes are TRBV4-2 and TRBJ2-7; no definite D call. The germline V gene has CDR1 LGHNA and CDR2 YNFKEQ. Trimming took off 0 bases at V and 3 bases at J, with 9 bases between the two ends. This CDR3 has 14 amino acids. The CDR3 nucleotides read TGTGCCAGCAGCCAAGATTCCGGGCTCTACGAGCAGTACTTC. Protein sequence: CASSQDSGLYEQYF.

This chain connects TRBV2 to TRBJ1-6; no firm D call. This CDR3 spans 11 amino acids. V was pared by 7 bases and J by 4 bases, with 2 bases between. CDR1 and CDR2 from the germline V gene are SNHLY and FYNNEI. The CDR3 is CASNYNSPLHF. The CDR3, as DNA: TGTGCCAGCAATTATAATTCACCCCTCCACTTT. The variable domain in full, completed from reference TRBV2 and TRBJ1-6, reads EPEVTQTPSHQVTQMGQEVILRCVPISNHLYFYWYRQILGQKVEFLVSFYNNEISEKSEIFDDQFSVERPDGSNFTLKIRSTKLEDSAMYFCASNYNSPLHFGNGTRLTVT.

The chain links TRBV11-2 to TRBJ2-7; TRBD1 matches 9 bases. The germline gives CDR1 SGHAT, CDR2 FQNNGV. The length of the CDR3 is 15 residues. The ends lost 8 bases at V and 2 bases at J; junction bases unmatched: 10. The CDR3 loop reads CASGIADRGPYEQYF. The CDR3 DNA sequence: TGTGCCAGCGGAATCGCGGACAGGGGCCCCTACGAGCAGTACTTC. The full variable domain, with the rest looked up from reference TRBV11-2 and TRBJ2-7, is EAGVAQSPRYKIIEKRQSVAFWCNPISGHATLYWYQQILGQGPKLLIQFQNNGVVDDSQLPKDRFSAERLKGVDSTLKIQPAKLEDSAVYLCASGIADRGPYEQYFGPGTRLTVT.

The CDR3 is CASSSGQGPYGYTF. In nucleotides, the CDR3 is TGTGCCAGCAGCTCAGGACAGGGGCCGTATGGCTACACCTTC. The V and J genes are TRBV5-4 and TRBJ1-2, with TRBD1 identical over 9 bases. The germline CDR1 and CDR2 sequences are SGHNT and YYREEE (reference sequence). The CDR3 has 14 amino acids. The V gene end was trimmed by 3 bases and the J gene end by 5 bases; junction bases not matched to a gene: 5. The variable domain in full, completed from reference TRBV5-4 and TRBJ1-2, reads ETGVTQSPTHLIKTRGQQVTLRCSSQSGHNTVSWYQQALGQGPQFIFQYYREEENGRGNFPPRFSGLQFPNYSSELNVNALELDDSALYLCASSSGQGPYGYTFGSGTRLTVV.